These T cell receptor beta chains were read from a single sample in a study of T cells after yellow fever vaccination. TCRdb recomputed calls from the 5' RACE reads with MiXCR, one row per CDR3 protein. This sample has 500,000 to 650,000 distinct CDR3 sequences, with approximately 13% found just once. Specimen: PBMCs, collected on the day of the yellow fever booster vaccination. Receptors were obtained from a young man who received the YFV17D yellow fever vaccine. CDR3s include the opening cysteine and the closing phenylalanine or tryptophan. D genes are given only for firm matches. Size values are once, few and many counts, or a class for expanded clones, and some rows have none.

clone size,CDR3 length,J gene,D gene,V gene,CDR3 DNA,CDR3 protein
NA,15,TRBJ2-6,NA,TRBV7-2,TGTGCCAGCGGGAAACAGGGTTCTAGGGCCAACGTCCTGACTTTC,CASGKQGSRANVLTF
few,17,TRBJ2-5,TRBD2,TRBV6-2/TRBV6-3,TGTGCCAGCAGTCTTGGACTAGCGGGAGGGCCGTATAAGACCCAGTACTTC,CASSLGLAGGPYKTQYF
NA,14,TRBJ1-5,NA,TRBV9,TGTGCCAGCAGCGTAGCCCCTGGTGATCAGCCCCAGCATTTT,CASSVAPGDQPQHF
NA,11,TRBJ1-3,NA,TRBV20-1,TGCAGTGCTAGGACAGGAAACACCATATATTTT,CSARTGNTIYF
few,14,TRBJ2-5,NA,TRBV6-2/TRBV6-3,TGTGCCAGCAGTCAGACTGGAGCGTTGGAGACCCAGTACTTC,CASSQTGALETQYF
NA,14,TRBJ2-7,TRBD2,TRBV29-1,TGCAGCGTCGAACTAGCGGGAGGGGCCTACGAGCAGTACTTC,CSVELAGGAYEQYF
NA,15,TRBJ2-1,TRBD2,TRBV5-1,TGCGCCAGCAGCTCAAGTAGCGGGGCGTACAATGAGCAGTTCTTC,CASSSSSGAYNEQFF
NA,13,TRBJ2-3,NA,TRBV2,TGTGCCAGGACAGCGGAAGACACAGATACGCAGTATTTT,CARTAEDTDTQYF
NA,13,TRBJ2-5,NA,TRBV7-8,TGTGCCAGCAGCTTTGTAGGGGGAGAGACCCAGTACTTC,CASSFVGGETQYF
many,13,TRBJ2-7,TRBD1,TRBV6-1,TGTGCCAGTAATCGACAGGGAAGCTACGAGCAGTACTTC,CASNRQGSYEQYF
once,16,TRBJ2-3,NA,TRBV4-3,TGCGCCAGCAGCCAAGGGGCTGCTAAGGGCCGAGATAAGCAGTATTTT,CASSQGAAKGRDKQYF
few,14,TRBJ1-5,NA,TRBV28,TGTGCCAGCAGCCACAGATATAGCAATCAGCCCCAGCATTTT,CASSHRYSNQPQHF
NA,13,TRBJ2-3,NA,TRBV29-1,TGCAGCGCCTTCCGGGAGAGCACAGATACGCAGTATTTT,CSAFRESTDTQYF
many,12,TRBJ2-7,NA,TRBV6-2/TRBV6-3,TGTGCCAGCAGCCAAGAACTCTACGAGCAGTACTTC,CASSQELYEQYF
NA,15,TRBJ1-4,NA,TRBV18,TGTGCCAGCTCGCCACCACAGCGCACTAATGAAAAACTGTTTTTT,CASSPPQRTNEKLFF
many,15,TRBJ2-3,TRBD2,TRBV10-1,TGCGCCAGCCGCGCGGGACTAGCGGGAGAAGATACGCAGTATTTT,CASRAGLAGEDTQYF
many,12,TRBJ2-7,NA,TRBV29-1,TGCAGCGTTGATGACGGATCCTACGAGCAGTACTTC,CSVDDGSYEQYF
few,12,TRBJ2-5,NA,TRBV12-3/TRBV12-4,TGTGCCAGCAGTTTGAATAAAGAGACCCAGTACTTC,CASSLNKETQYF
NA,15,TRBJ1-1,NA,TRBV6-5,TGTGCCAGCAGTTCGACCCAGGGATGGAACACTGAAGCTTTCTTT,CASSSTQGWNTEAFF
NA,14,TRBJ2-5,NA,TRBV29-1,TGCAGCTTAAGGGGGCAGCGGGAGACAGAGACCCAGTACTTC,CSLRGQRETETQYF
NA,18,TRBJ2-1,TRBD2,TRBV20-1,TGCTGTGCCAGGGGGCTAGCGGGAGGACAGAGCTCCTACAATGAGCAGTTCTTC,CCARGLAGGQSSYNEQFF
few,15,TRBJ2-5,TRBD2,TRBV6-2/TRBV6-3,TGTGCCAGCAGTTACCGAGCGGGAGGGCCGGAGACCCAGTACTTC,CASSYRAGGPETQYF
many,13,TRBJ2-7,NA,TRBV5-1,TGCGCCAGCAGCTTTCTCAGCGAATACGAGCAGTACTTC,CASSFLSEYEQYF
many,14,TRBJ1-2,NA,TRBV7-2,TGTGCCAGCAGCTTAGGTCCAGGGAGCTATGGCTACACCTTC,CASSLGPGSYGYTF
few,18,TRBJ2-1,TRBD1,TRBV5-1,TGCGCCAGCAGCTTGGCGGGGACAGGACGCCGGGGTGGCAATGAGCAGTTCTTC,CASSLAGTGRRGGNEQFF
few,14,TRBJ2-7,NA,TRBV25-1,TGTGCCAGCAGTGATTCAGGGGACGACTACGAGCAGTACTTC,CASSDSGDDYEQYF
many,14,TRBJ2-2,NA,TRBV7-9,TGTGCCAGCAGTTATAGAGGAATGATCGGGGAGCTGTTTTTT,CASSYRGMIGELFF
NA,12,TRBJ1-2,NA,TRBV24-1,TGTGCCACCAGTGATTCAGGGCATGGCTACACCTTC,CATSDSGHGYTF
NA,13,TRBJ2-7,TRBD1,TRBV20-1,TGCAGTGCTACCCGACAGGGACGAGGCGAGCAGTACTTC,CSATRQGRGEQYF
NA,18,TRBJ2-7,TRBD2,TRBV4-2,TGTGCCAGCAGCCAAGAAAACAGGGGGACTAGCGGGCACTACGAGCAGTACTTC,CASSQENRGTSGHYEQYF
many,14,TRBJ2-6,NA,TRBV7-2,TGTGCCAGCAAGTCGGGGGCTGGGGCCAACGTCCTGACTTTC,CASKSGAGANVLTF
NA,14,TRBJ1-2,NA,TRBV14,TGTGCCAGCAGCCAAGATTTAGGGCCTTATGGCTACACCTTC,CASSQDLGPYGYTF
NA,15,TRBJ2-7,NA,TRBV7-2,TGTGCCACCGGCCGGGGAATTAGCGGACCCTACGAGCAGTACTTC,CATGRGISGPYEQYF
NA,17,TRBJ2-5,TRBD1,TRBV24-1,TGTGCCACCAGTGATTTAGGGACAGGGAAGGGCCAAGAGACCCAGTACTTC,CATSDLGTGKGQETQYF
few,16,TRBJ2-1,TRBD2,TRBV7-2,TGTGCCAGCAGCCAGCGCGCTAGCGGGAGTTTGGGTGAGCAGTTCTTC,CASSQRASGSLGEQFF
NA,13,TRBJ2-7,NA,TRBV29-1,TGCAGCGTCCACGTTTTGGGGAGCTACGAGCAGTACTTC,CSVHVLGSYEQYF
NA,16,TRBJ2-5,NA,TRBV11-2,TGTGCCAGCAGCTTAGACGTGCTGGCAGGGCAAGAGACCCAGTACTTC,CASSLDVLAGQETQYF
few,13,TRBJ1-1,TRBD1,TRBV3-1,TGTGCCAGCAGCCTCAACCCACAGGGGCCAGCTTTCTTT,CASSLNPQGPAFF
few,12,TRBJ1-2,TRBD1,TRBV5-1,TGCGCCAGCAGGACAGGGCTGGGAGGCTACACCTTC,CASRTGLGGYTF
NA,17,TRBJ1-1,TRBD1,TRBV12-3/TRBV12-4,TGTGCCAGCAGATCACGATTACAGGGGCATGGTGGCACTGAAGCTTTCTTT,CASRSRLQGHGGTEAFF
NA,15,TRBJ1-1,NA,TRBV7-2,TGTGCCAGCAGCTTAGTGGGTTTGGGGGTCACTGAAGCTTTCTTT,CASSLVGLGVTEAFF
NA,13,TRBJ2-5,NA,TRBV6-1,TGTGCCAGCAGTGAGACCGTCCGGGAGACCCAGTACTTC,CASSETVRETQYF
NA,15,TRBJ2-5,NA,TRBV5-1,TGCGCCAGCAGCGTTAGACAGGGAGGGGAGGAGACCCAGTACTTC,CASSVRQGGEETQYF
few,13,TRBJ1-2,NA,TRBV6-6,TGTGCCAGCAGTCTACAGGGACTGGGTGGCTACACCTTC,CASSLQGLGGYTF
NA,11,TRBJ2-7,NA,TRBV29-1,TGCAGCGTTCCACAGGGTAGCGAGCAGTACTTC,CSVPQGSEQYF
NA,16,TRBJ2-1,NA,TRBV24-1,TGTGCCACCAGTGATTCCCAGCGGACCTCCTACAATGAGCAGTTCTTC,CATSDSQRTSYNEQFF
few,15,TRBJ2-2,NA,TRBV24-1,TGTGCCACCAGTGCCCCAGAGCCGAACACCGGGGAGCTGTTTTTT,CATSAPEPNTGELFF